The present entry profiles one T cell receptor beta chain with its context. The sample belongs to a study of brain T cells in children with intractable seizures. Sequencing was performed with immunoSEQ multiplex PCR; in TCRdb, only in-frame clones are kept and a portion is missing. The table lists under 400,000 clones, 85% to 95% of them singletons, with 4.5% to 7% in the top ten. There are 16 residues in the CDR3. Per germline, CDR1 SNHLY and CDR2 FYNNEI. With 3 bases removed from V and 2 bases from J, the gap between germline ends came to 16 bases. As to time point: blood from clinic visit 5 months post-surgery; TSC patient then seizure free.

The chain recombines TRBV2 with TRBJ1-2; unclear D gene. This sequence was found in a boy under three years old with tuberous sclerosis and intractable seizures. The sample was peripheral blood, taken around 5 months after surgery. The CDR3 nucleotides read TGTGCCAGCAGTGATATTGTTGCAGGCCTAAACTATGGCTACACCTTC. This sequence encodes CASSDIVAGLNYGYTF.